A single sample gave rise to the 9 T cell receptor beta chains below, sequenced in a study of blood T cell repertoires in COVID-19. Here immunoSEQ multiplex PCR was the method, and the copy in TCRdb shows in-frame clones only, minus some. The sample carries some 100,000 clones, approximately 86% recorded once. The material sequenced was peripheral blood. All receptors derive from a woman between 65 and 79 years old with active or convalescent COVID-19.

The chain is built from TRBV4-3 and TRBJ1-4; D might be TRBD1 (5 bases). CDR1 is LGHNA, CDR2 YSLEER, per germline. This CDR3 is built from 13 residues. V was clipped by 5 bases and J by 4 bases, with 8 bases between them. This CDR3 reads CASSDSYNEKLFF. The CDR3 DNA is TGCGCCAGCAGCGACAGCTATAATGAAAAACTGTTTTTT.

V is TRBV25-1 and J is TRBJ2-5; 15 positions match TRBD2. CDR1 is MGHDK and CDR2 is SYGVNS in the germline V gene. The V gene end was trimmed by 4 bases and the J gene end by 5 bases; junction bases not matched to a gene: 8. The CDR3 runs 17 residues. CDR3: CASSAWTSGGAWETQYF. Here the CDR3 DNA reads TGTGCCAGCAGTGCCTGGACTAGCGGGGGGGCCTGGGAGACCCAGTACTTC.

The CDR3 here is CASSFQIQETQYF. DNA for the CDR3: TGTGCCAGCAGCTTCCAGATCCAAGAGACCCAGTACTTC. The chain couples TRBV7-2 to TRBJ2-5; no clear D. This CDR3 is built from 13 residues. Germline loops: CDR1 SGHTA, CDR2 FQGNSA. V was pared by 3 bases and J by 1 base, with 6 bases between.

The gene calls are TRBV19 and TRBJ1-5; 11 positions match TRBD1. This CDR3 is built from 15 residues. Germline CDR1 is LNHDA and CDR2 is SQIVND (reference sequence). The V segment lost 4 bases and the J segment 8 bases; nucleotides outside the gene matches: 7. DNA of the CDR3: TGTGCCAGTAGTACCACCGGGACAGGGGGGAAGCCCCAGCATTTT. It specifies CASSTTGTGGKPQHF. Full variable domain (missing parts from reference TRBV19 and TRBJ1-5): DGGITQSPKYLFRKEGQNVTLSCEQNLNHDAMYWYRQDPGQGLRLIYYSQIVNDFQKGDIAEGYSVSREKKESFPLTVTSAQKNPTAFYLCASSTTGTGGKPQHFGDGTRLSIL.

Only one count was recorded for this clone. The chain recombines TRBV9 with TRBJ1-3; a weak D match, TRBD1 (6 bases). The CDR3 is made up of 14 amino acids. The V end lost 4 bases, the J end lost 3 bases, and 11 bases lay between the germline ends. The germline V gene has CDR1 SGDLS and CDR2 YYNGEE. The CDR3 here is CASSSQGLGNTIYF. The CDR3 DNA reads as TGTGCCAGCAGCTCTCAGGGGCTTGGAAACACCATATATTTT.

This chain links TRBV6-5 with TRBJ1-1, with a tentative D call TRBD1 (6 bases). The CDR3 contains 15 residues. Trimming left V 0 bases short and J 4 bases short, with 12 bases between. CDR1 and CDR2 (germline): MNHEY, SVGAGI. The CDR3 DNA sequence: TGTGCCAGCAGTTACTCGAACAGGGTGGGCACTGAAGCTTTCTTT. It is translated as CASSYSNRVGTEAFF.

The V and J genes are TRBV5-1 and TRBJ1-1, with a weak D call TRBD1 (5 bases). Trimming removed 1 base at V and 4 bases at J, with 8 bases between. The CDR3 length is 13 residues. Germline V gene lookup returns CDR1 SGHRS and CDR2 YFSETQ. CDR3 amino acids: CASSLSQGTEAFF. The CDR3 DNA sequence: TGCGCCAGCAGCTTGTCGCAGGGCACTGAAGCTTTCTTT.

The chain recombines TRBV7-6 with TRBJ2-5, with D perhaps TRBD2 (6 bases). The length of the CDR3 is 16 residues. Looked up from germline, CDR1 is SGHVS and CDR2 is FNYEAQ. Trimming removed 3 bases from V and 2 bases from J, with 16 bases in between. CDR3 loop: CASSFLLAGKQETQYF. The CDR3 DNA is TGTGCCAGCAGCTTTCTACTGGCGGGGAAACAAGAGACCCAGTACTTC.

The V gene is TRBV20-1, the J gene TRBJ2-3; 10 bases fit TRBD1. This CDR3 is built from 14 residues. Per germline, CDR1 DFQATT and CDR2 SNEGSKA (reference sequence). V dropped 3 bases and J dropped 5; count of bases not matched to a gene: 5. CDR3 region: CSASGDRGLDTQYF. Written as DNA, the CDR3 is TGCAGTGCTAGTGGGGACAGGGGATTAGATACGCAGTATTTT.